This TCR beta chain was captured by sequencing in a study of blood T cell dynamics during melanoma immunotherapy. Some clones are missing from TCRdb's copy, which holds only in-frame ones; the method was immunoSEQ multiplex PCR. The table has 6,000 to 8,500 clones, more than 70% seen once; the top ten hold under 6.5%. Time point given: week 3, after first cycle of checkpoint inhibitor. The trim removed 3 bases at V and 2 bases at J, leaving 6 bases unmatched. CDR1 is SGDLS and CDR2 is YYNGEE in the germline V gene. The CDR3 covers 15 residues. In its sample, this clone was seen a few times. The sample consisted of blood, taken from a patient treated with checkpoint blockade. The receptor comes from a human donor with melanoma. The chain employs TRBV9 and TRBJ1-2, with 8 bases fitting TRBD1. The CDR3: CASSARTGLNYGYTF. DNA of the CDR3: TGTGCCAGCAGCGCGAGGACAGGGCTCAACTATGGCTACACCTTC.